The next 9 T cell receptor beta chains were all read from a single sample in a study of CD8 T cells in ankylosing spondylitis. TCRdb re-called the 5' RACE reads with MiXCR, one entry per CDR3 protein. The sample gives roughly 60,000 distinct CDR3 sequences, roughly 6.1% of which show up once; around 4.5% is in the top ten. The material sequenced was synovial fluid, either unsorted or a sorted T cell fraction (not recorded which). The receptors were gathered from a male donor with ankylosing spondylitis.

This clonotype was observed many times. This chain connects TRBV27 to TRBJ2-7; no firm D call. The CDR3 sequence is 14 residues long. Germline CDR1 and CDR2: MNHEY and SMNVEV (reference sequence). V shed 5 bases and J shed 3 bases, with 14 bases lying between them. The CDR3: CASSESHLVYEQYF. In DNA form, the CDR3 reads TGTGCCAGCAGTGAGTCTCATTTAGTCTACGAGCAGTACTTC.

The rearrangement joins TRBV4-1 to TRBJ2-7, with a possible D match to TRBD1 (6 bases). Trimming cost V 0 bases and J 4 bases, with 13 bases left between them. The CDR3 sequence is 15 residues long. The germline V gene encodes CDR1 MGHRA and CDR2 YSYEKL. CDR3 in amino acids: CASSQDRGHGYEQYF. Here the CDR3 DNA reads TGCGCCAGCAGCCAAGACAGGGGACACGGTTACGAGCAGTACTTC.

This clonotype has at least ten counts. The chain is built from TRBV7-2 and TRBJ1-4; possibly TRBD1 for D (6 bases). The germline V gene encodes CDR1 SGHTA and CDR2 FQGNSA. With 1 base removed from V and 6 bases from J, the gap between germline ends came to 12 bases. There are 15 residues in the CDR3. The CDR3 coding sequence is TGTGCCAGCAGCTTAGACTGGCAGGGGTATGAAAAACTGTTTTTT. It is translated as CASSLDWQGYEKLFF.

This clonotype was counted ten times or more. A junction boundary mismatches the germline segment, possibly from a read error. The chain's CDR3 is CASSELRTGVGNTIYF. CDR3 nucleotide sequence: TGTGCCAGTAGTGAACTAAGGACAGGAGTCGGAAACACCATATATTTT. The chain combines TRBV2 with TRBJ1-3, with 7 bases that match TRBD1. Germline CDR1 is SNHLY and CDR2 is FYNNEI. The CDR3 extends over 16 amino acids.

This clonotype was counted ten times or more. The chain combines TRBV11-2 with TRBJ2-2; D may match TRBD1 or TRBD2 (5 bases each). The CDR3 spans 15 residues. The V end lost 5 bases, the J end lost 4 bases, and 14 bases lay between the germline ends. Germline loops: CDR1 SGHAT, CDR2 FQNNGV. The chain's CDR3 is CASSPGRWATGELFF. In nucleotides, the CDR3 is TGTGCCAGCAGCCCGGGACGGTGGGCCACCGGGGAGCTGTTTTTT. The variable domain in full, with the rest retrieved from reference TRBV11-2 and TRBJ2-2, is EAGVAQSPRYKIIEKRQSVAFWCNPISGHATLYWYQQILGQGPKLLIQFQNNGVVDDSQLPKDRFSAERLKGVDSTLKIQPAKLEDSAVYLCASSPGRWATGELFFGEGSRLTVL.

This clonotype was recorded at least ten times. V and J are TRBV5-6 and TRBJ2-2, with D perhaps given as TRBD1 or TRBD2 (5 bases each). CDR3 length: 17 amino acids. CDR1 is SGHDT and CDR2 is YYEEEE in the germline V gene. The V end lost 2 bases, the J end lost 8 bases, and 22 bases lay between the germline ends. The CDR3 protein is CASSFDRGAMGPGELFF. The DNA of the CDR3 is TGTGCCAGCAGCTTTGACAGAGGAGCGATGGGACCGGGGGAGCTGTTTTTT.

There are a few counts of this clonotype. This sequence joins TRBV30 and TRBJ2-3; 8 bases agree with TRBD1. Germline V CDR1 and CDR2: GTSNPN, SVGIG (reference sequence). The CDR3 sequence is 16 residues long. Trimming at V came to 1 base and at J to 4 bases, leaving 10 bases not matched to a gene. The CDR3, as DNA: TGTGCCTGGAGTGACTTGACAGGGGCCCGTCCAGATACGCAGTATTTT. Translating it yields CAWSDLTGARPDTQYF.

This clonotype was seen a few times. The chain uses TRBV3-1 and TRBJ1-6, with unresolved D. V lost 0 bases and J lost 10, with 7 bases in between. Germline loops: CDR1 LGHDT, CDR2 YNNKEL (reference sequence). CDR3 length: 13 amino acids. Written as DNA, the CDR3 is TGTGCCAGCAGCCAAGAACCTTCGTCACCCCTCCACTTT. This encodes CASSQEPSSPLHF.

There are many counts of this clonotype. The chain carries TRBV5-1 and TRBJ2-1; 9 nucleotides match TRBD2. From germline, CDR1 is SGHRS and CDR2 YFSETQ. The CDR3 sequence is 16 residues long. Germline trimming cut 4 bases from V and 7 bases from J; bases unmatched to any gene: 12. This CDR3 reads CASSTSGLASLNEQFF. The CDR3 nucleotides read TGCGCCAGCAGCACCTCGGGACTAGCATCGTTGAATGAGCAGTTCTTC.